Listed here are 21 T cell receptor beta chains from one sample, sequenced in a study of blood T cell repertoires in COVID-19. Generated by immunoSEQ multiplex PCR, the TCRdb table keeps only in-frame clones and is missing some. Of some 150,000 clones listed, 85% are singletons. Sequenced input: peripheral blood. Receptors were obtained from a middle-aged man with acute or convalescent COVID-19.

The chain couples TRBV4-1 to TRBJ1-2; TRBD1 matches at 7 bases. This CDR3 is 16 amino acids long. V lost 1 base, J lost 8 bases, and 13 bases stayed unmatched. CDR1 is MGHRA and CDR2 is YSYEKL in the germline V gene. The CDR3, as DNA: TGCGCCAGCAGCCAAGGGCCAGGGACAGCTTATGTCGGCTACACCTTC. Protein sequence: CASSQGPGTAYVGYTF.

The chain joins TRBV15 to TRBJ2-7; no reliable D call. CDR1 is LNHNV and CDR2 is YYDKDF in the germline V gene (reference sequence). V lost 1 base to trimming and J lost 3 bases, with 13 bases between them. This CDR3 region has 15 residues. The CDR3 bases are TGTGCCACCAGCAGAGTCGCAGGTAAAAACTACGAGCAGTACTTC. It translates to CATSRVAGKNYEQYF.

This chain uses TRBV5-4 with TRBJ1-6; 10 bases fit TRBD1. CDR1 and CDR2 (germline): SGHNT, YYREEE (reference sequence). V was pared by 0 bases and J by 9 bases, with 6 bases of the junction left unmatched. This CDR3 comprises 16 residues. CDR3 DNA sequence: TGTGCCAGCAGCTTGGCTCTGGGACAGGGGTCTTCACCCCTCCACTTT. Encoded protein: CASSLALGQGSSPLHF.

The chain has TRBV6-1 and TRBJ1-3; possibly TRBD1 for D (5 bases). Trimming shortened V by 2 bases and J by 0 bases, and 8 bases separated the two germline ends. The CDR3 has 15 amino acids. Germline V lookup: CDR1 MNHNS, CDR2 SASEGT. In DNA form, the CDR3 reads TGTGCCAGCAGTGAACGGACAAGCTCTGGAAACACCATATATTTT. Its translation: CASSERTSSGNTIYF.

V is TRBV28 and J is TRBJ2-2; TRBD2 matches at 11 bases. Germline trimming cut 5 bases from V and 7 bases from J; bases unmatched to any gene: 15. Germline CDR1 and CDR2: MDHEN and SYDVKM. The CDR3 length is 18 residues. The CDR3 loop reads CASSPLSSGGAGGGELFF. For the CDR3, the DNA is TGTGCCAGCAGTCCGTTAAGTAGCGGGGGGGCCGGTGGCGGGGAGCTGTTTTTT. Combining the CDR3 with reference TRBV28 and TRBJ2-2 gives the whole variable domain DVKVTQSSRYLVKRTGEKVFLECVQDMDHENMFWYRQDPGLGLRLIYFSYDVKMKEKGDIPEGYSVSREKKERFSLILESASTNQTSMYLCASSPLSSGGAGGGELFFGEGSRLTVL.

V is TRBV6-5 and J is TRBJ1-3; unclear D gene. V lost 11 bases and J 3 bases, leaving 20 bases between the germline ends. The CDR3 spans 15 residues. The germline V gene encodes CDR1 MNHEY and CDR2 SVGAGI. DNA of the CDR3: TGTGCCTCGAGAAGCGTCAGCGGGAATGGAAACACCATATATTTT. This translates into CASRSVSGNGNTIYF.

The CDR3, as DNA: TGTGCCAGCAGCTTAGGTTACTATGAGCAGTTCTTC. Its protein product is CASSLGYYEQFF. This sequence joins TRBV11-2 and TRBJ2-1; D remains ambiguous. CDR3 length: 12 amino acids. V lost 1 base, J lost 8 bases, and 6 bases lay in between. Germline V gene lookup returns CDR1 SGHAT and CDR2 FQNNGV. Combining the CDR3 with reference TRBV11-2 and TRBJ2-1 gives the whole variable domain EAGVAQSPRYKIIEKRQSVAFWCNPISGHATLYWYQQILGQGPKLLIQFQNNGVVDDSQLPKDRFSAERLKGVDSTLKIQPAKLEDSAVYLCASSLGYYEQFFGPGTRLTVL.

V usage is TRBV5-1 and J usage is TRBJ2-2, with 9 nucleotides matching TRBD1. After removal of 3 bases from V and 5 bases from J, the junction contained 8 bases not matched to a gene. The CDR3 sequence is 16 residues long. Germline assignment: CDR1 SGHRS and CDR2 YFSETQ. The CDR3 loop is CASSSRTGVTTGELFF. The CDR3 bases are TGCGCCAGCAGCTCGCGGACAGGGGTGACTACCGGGGAGCTGTTTTTT.

The V and J genes are TRBV9 and TRBJ1-6; 10 nucleotides align to TRBD1. Looked up from germline, CDR1 is SGDLS and CDR2 is YYNGEE. The CDR3 loop spans 16 amino acids. The J segment lost 7 bases and the V segment lost 0 bases, leaving 4 bases of the junction unmatched. This CDR3 reads CASSVGDRGRNSPLHF. The CDR3 DNA follows: TGTGCCAGCAGCGTAGGGGACAGGGGTAGAAATTCACCCCTCCACTTT.

The chain employs TRBV13 and TRBJ1-1; 7 bases line up with TRBD1. The V gene's germline CDR1 is PRHDT and CDR2 FYEKMQ (reference sequence). CDR3 length: 14 amino acids. Trimming removed 5 bases from V and 4 bases from J; junction bases left unmatched: 7. The CDR3 coding sequence is TGTGCCAGCAGCGCAGCGACAGGGCGCACTGAAGCTTTCTTT. Protein sequence: CASSAATGRTEAFF.

This clone has just one count. The J gene is TRBJ2-5, the V gene TRBV19; 7 positions agree with TRBD2. The CDR3 contains 14 residues. Germline CDR1 LNHDA, CDR2 SQIVND (reference sequence). The ends lost 5 bases at V and 4 bases at J; junction bases unmatched: 7. DNA for the CDR3: TGTGCCAGTAGTGAGCCTTCGGGAGGAGAGACCCAGTACTTC. The encoded protein is CASSEPSGGETQYF.

This sequence joins TRBV18 and TRBJ2-7; perhaps TRBD2 as D (6 bases). The CDR3 is made up of 15 amino acids. Germline V gene sequence: CDR1 KGHSH, CDR2 LQKENI. V lost 3 bases, J lost 8 bases, and 20 bases lay in between. CDR3 sequence (DNA): TGTGCCAGCTCACCGCTGGACGGGACGGAGGGTAAGCAGTACTTC. This sequence encodes CASSPLDGTEGKQYF.

The chain is built from TRBV2 and TRBJ1-1, with a weak D call TRBD1 (5 bases). This CDR3 has 15 amino acids. The V gene's germline CDR1 is SNHLY and CDR2 FYNNEI. Deletions cut 7 bases from V and 5 bases from J, with 20 bases between. The CDR3 here is CASTTRPSGYTEAFF. Here the CDR3 DNA reads TGTGCCAGCACCACACGCCCCTCAGGGTATACTGAAGCTTTCTTT. Drawing the rest from reference TRBV2 and TRBJ1-1, the complete variable domain is EPEVTQTPSHQVTQMGQEVILRCVPISNHLYFYWYRQILGQKVEFLVSFYNNEISEKSEIFDDQFSVERPDGSNFTLKIRSTKLEDSAMYFCASTTRPSGYTEAFFGQGTRLTVV.

This chain uses TRBV20-1 with TRBJ1-5; D might be TRBD1 (6 bases). Trimming shortened V by 5 bases and J by 11 bases, and 13 bases separated the two germline ends. The CDR3 extends over 11 amino acids. The V gene's germline CDR1 is DFQATT and CDR2 SNEGSKA (reference sequence). CDR3 nucleotides: TGCAGTGCTGAGGGGGTAGAGGCCCAGCATTTT. This gives the protein CSAEGVEAQHF.

The V and J genes are TRBV6-2 or TRBV6-3 and TRBJ2-5, with D perhaps matching TRBD2 (5 bases). The CDR3 loop spans 12 amino acids. CDR1 is MNHEY and CDR2 is SVGEGT in the germline V gene. Trimming removed 5 bases from V and 3 bases from J, with 7 bases in between. The CDR3 region is CASSRTEETQYF. As DNA, the CDR3 is TGTGCCAGCAGTCGGACTGAAGAGACCCAGTACTTC.

The V and J genes are TRBV3-1 (or the pseudogene TRBV3-2) and TRBJ2-7; 10 bases map to TRBD2. The CDR3 loop spans 15 amino acids. With V trimmed by 0 bases and J by 5 bases, 4 bases remained unmatched. Germline V lookup: CDR1 LGHDT, CDR2 YNNKEL (reference sequence). The chain's CDR3 is CASSQEGLAIDEQYF. CDR3 nucleotide sequence: TGTGCCAGCAGCCAAGAGGGACTAGCGATCGACGAGCAGTACTTC.

The chain links TRBV5-6 to TRBJ2-7; 8 nucleotides match TRBD2. The CDR3 runs to 14 residues. The germline CDR1 and CDR2 sequences are SGHDT and YYEEEE. Trimming cost V 4 bases and J 4 bases; bases outside gene matches: 7. This CDR3 is CASSLGTRPYEQYF. DNA of the CDR3: TGTGCCAGCAGCCTGGGGACTAGACCTTACGAGCAGTACTTC.

This sequence joins TRBV6-5 and TRBJ2-1; TRBD2 aligns across 8 bases. The ends lost 10 bases at V and 6 bases at J; junction bases unmatched: 14. This CDR3 comprises 15 residues. Germline lookup yields CDR1 MNHEY and CDR2 SVGAGI. CDR3 region: CATAAGAGGANEQFF. Written as DNA, the CDR3 is TGTGCCACCGCGGCGGGGGCGGGGGGAGCCAATGAGCAGTTCTTC.

The table lists this clone with a count of one. This chain uses TRBV9 with TRBJ1-4, with TRBD1 matching over 8 bases. Looked up from germline, CDR1 is SGDLS and CDR2 is YYNGEE. The junction had 4 bases not matched to a gene; V was cut back by 1 base and J by 8 bases. This CDR3 is 14 amino acids long. CDR3 DNA: TGTGCCAGCAGCGTACAGGGGGCGGAGGAAAAACTGTTTTTT. It translates to CASSVQGAEEKLFF.

The V call is TRBV7-9, the J call TRBJ1-2; 7 bases map to TRBD1. In germline, CDR1 is SEHNR, CDR2 FQNEAQ (reference sequence). This CDR3 comprises 16 residues. V shed 6 bases and J 3 bases; nucleotides not matched to a gene: 13. The CDR3 nucleotides are TGTGCCAGCAGGCCCACCCAGGGGGGCACAGACTATGGCTACACCTTC. Its protein product is CASRPTQGGTDYGYTF.

The J gene is TRBJ2-5, the V gene TRBV5-1; the match to TRBD2 covers 7 bases. Germline assignment: CDR1 SGHRS and CDR2 YFSETQ. J was trimmed by 2 bases and V by 0 bases; bases with no gene match: 10. The CDR3 has 17 amino acids. As DNA, the CDR3 is TGCGCCAGCAGCTTGGAAGTCGGCGGGGGAAATCAAGAGACCCAGTACTTC. Translated, it gives CASSLEVGGGNQETQYF.